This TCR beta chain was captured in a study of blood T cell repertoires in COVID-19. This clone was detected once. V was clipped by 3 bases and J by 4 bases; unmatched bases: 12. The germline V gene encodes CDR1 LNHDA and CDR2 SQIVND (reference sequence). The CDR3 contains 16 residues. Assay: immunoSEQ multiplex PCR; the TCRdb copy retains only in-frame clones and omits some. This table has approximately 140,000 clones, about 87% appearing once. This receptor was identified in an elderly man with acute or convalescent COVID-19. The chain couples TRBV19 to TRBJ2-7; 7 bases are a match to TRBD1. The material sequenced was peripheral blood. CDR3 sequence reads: CASSIWDSHRRYEQYF. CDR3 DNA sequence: TGTGCCAGTAGTATTTGGGACAGTCATCGTCGGTACGAGCAGTACTTC. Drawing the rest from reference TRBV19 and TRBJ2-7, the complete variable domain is DGGITQSPKYLFRKEGQNVTLSCEQNLNHDAMYWYRQDPGQGLRLIYYSQIVNDFQKGDIAEGYSVSREKKESFPLTVTSAQKNPTAFYLCASSIWDSHRRYEQYFGPGTRLTVT.